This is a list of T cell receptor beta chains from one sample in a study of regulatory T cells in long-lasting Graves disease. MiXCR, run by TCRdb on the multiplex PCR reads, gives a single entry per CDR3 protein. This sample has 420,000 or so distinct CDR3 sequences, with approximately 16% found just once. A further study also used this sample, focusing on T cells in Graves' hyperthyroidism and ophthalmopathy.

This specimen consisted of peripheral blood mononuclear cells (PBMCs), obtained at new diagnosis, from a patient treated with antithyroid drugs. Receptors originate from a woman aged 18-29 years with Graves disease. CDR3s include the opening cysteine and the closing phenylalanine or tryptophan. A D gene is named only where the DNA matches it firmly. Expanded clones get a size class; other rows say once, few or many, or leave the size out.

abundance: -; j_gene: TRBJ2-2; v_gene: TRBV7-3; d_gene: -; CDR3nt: TGTGCCAGCAGTCCTGGATCTTACGGGGAGCTGTTTTTT; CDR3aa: CASSPGSYGELFF
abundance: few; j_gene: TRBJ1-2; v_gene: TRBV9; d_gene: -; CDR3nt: TGTGCCAGCAGCGATGGCCGGAACTATGGCTACACCTTC; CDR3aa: CASSDGRNYGYTF
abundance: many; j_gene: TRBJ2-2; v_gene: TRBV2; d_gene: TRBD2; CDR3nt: TGTGCCAGCAGGGGACTAGCTGGGTCACCGGGGGAGCTGTTTTTT; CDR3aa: CASRGLAGSPGELFF
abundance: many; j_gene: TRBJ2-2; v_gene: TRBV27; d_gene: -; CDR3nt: TGTGCCAGCACCACTTTAAGGGGGACGGCGGGAACCGGGGAGCTGTTTTTT; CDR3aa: CASTTLRGTAGTGELFF
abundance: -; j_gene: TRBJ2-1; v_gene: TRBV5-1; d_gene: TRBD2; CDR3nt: TGCGCCAGCAGCCAGACACAGGGACTAGCGGGTAATGAGCAGTTCTTC; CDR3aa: CASSQTQGLAGNEQFF
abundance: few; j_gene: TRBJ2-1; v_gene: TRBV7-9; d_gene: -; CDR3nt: TGTGCCAGCAGCCCTTTCAATGAGCAGTTCTTC; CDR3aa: CASSPFNEQFF
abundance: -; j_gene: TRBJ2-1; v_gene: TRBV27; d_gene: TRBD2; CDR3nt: TGTGCCAGCAGCGGGAGACTAGCGGGGTCCTACAATGAGCAGTTCTTC; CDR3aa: CASSGRLAGSYNEQFF
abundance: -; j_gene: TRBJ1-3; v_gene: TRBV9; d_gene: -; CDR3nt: TGTGCCAGCGGACAAAGCTCTGGAAACACCATATATTTT; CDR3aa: CASGQSSGNTIYF
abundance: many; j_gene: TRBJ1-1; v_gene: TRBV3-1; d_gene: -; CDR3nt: TGTGCCAGCAGCCAAGATATTGGAGTGAAGAACACTGAAGCTTTCTTT; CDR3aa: CASSQDIGVKNTEAFF
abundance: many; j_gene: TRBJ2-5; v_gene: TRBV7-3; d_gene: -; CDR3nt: TGTGCCAGCAGCTGGGGTGGTGGAGAGACCCAGTACTTC; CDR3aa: CASSWGGGETQYF
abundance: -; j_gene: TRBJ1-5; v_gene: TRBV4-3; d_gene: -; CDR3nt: TGCGCCAGCAGCCAAGACATACGGAATGGCCTTGGGCCCCAGCATTTT; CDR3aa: CASSQDIRNGLGPQHF
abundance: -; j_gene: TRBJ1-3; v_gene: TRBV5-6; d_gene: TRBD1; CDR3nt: TGTGCCAGCAGCTCGCGACTGACAGGGGTCTTCTCTGGAAACACCATATATTTT; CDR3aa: CASSSRLTGVFSGNTIYF
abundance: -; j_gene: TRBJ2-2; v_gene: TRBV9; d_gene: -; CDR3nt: TGTGCCAGCAGGCCGGGTGTATCCGGGGAGCTGTTTTTT; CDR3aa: CASRPGVSGELFF
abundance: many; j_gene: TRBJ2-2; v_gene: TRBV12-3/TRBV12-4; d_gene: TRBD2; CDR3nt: TGTGCCAGCAGTTTAGGACTAGCGGGAGGAGGGAACACCGGGGAGCTGTTTTTT; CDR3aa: CASSLGLAGGGNTGELFF
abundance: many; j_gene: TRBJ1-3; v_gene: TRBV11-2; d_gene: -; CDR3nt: TGTGCCAGCAGCTTTTCCTCTGGAAACACCATATATTTT; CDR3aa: CASSFSSGNTIYF
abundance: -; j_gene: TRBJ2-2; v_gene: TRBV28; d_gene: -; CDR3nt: TGTGCCAGCAGTTTGTTTCAAGGTGACACCGGGGAGCTGTTTTTT; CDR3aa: CASSLFQGDTGELFF
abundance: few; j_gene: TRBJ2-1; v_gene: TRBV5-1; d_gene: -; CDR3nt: TGCGCCAGCTCCCGAGACGTATCCTCCTACAATGAGCAGTTCTTC; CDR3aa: CASSRDVSSYNEQFF
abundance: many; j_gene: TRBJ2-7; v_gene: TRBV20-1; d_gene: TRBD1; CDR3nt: TGCAGTGCTAGGCCGACCTCCAGGGGGCCCGACGAGCAGTACTTC; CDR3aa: CSARPTSRGPDEQYF
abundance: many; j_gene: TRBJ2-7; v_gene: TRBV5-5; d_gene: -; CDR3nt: TGTGCCAGCAGCTTCCTAGGTCGCTCCTACGAGCAGTACTTC; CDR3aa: CASSFLGRSYEQYF
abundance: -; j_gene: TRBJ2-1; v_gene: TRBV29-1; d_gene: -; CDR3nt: TGCAGCGCCGGACAGTCCCTCTACAATGAGCAGTTCTTC; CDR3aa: CSAGQSLYNEQFF
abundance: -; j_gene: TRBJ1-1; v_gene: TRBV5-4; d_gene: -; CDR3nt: TGTGCCAGCAGCTTGCGGGCTTTGAACACTGAAGCTTTCTTT; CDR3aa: CASSLRALNTEAFF
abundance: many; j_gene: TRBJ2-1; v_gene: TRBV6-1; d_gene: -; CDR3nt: TGTGCCAGCAGTCAACAGGGGAGGTACAATGAGCAGTTCTTC; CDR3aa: CASSQQGRYNEQFF
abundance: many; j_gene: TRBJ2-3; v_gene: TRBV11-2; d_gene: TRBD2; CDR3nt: TGTGCCAGCAGCTTTCTAGCGGGAGGGATGGGGGATACGCAGTATTTT; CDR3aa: CASSFLAGGMGDTQYF
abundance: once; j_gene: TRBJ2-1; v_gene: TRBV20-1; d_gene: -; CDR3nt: TGCAGTGCGAACCCCGGCAATGAGCAGTTCTTC; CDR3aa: CSANPGNEQFF
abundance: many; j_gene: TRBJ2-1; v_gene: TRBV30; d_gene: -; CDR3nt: TGTGCCTGGAGCAAGCCGGGACTTTCAGCAAGCGAGCAGTTCTTC; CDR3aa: CAWSKPGLSASEQFF
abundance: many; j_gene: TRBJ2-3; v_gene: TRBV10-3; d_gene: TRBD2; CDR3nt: TGTGCCATCAGTGCTAGCGGGAAGGGCCCAGATACGCAGTATTTT; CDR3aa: CAISASGKGPDTQYF
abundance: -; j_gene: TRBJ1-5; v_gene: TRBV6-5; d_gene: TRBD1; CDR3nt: TGTGCCAGCAGTTACCGATCAGGGGGTCTGCCCCAGCATTTT; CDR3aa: CASSYRSGGLPQHF
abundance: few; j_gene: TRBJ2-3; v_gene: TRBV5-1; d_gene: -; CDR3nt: TGCGCCAGCAGCGCCCCCTGGTCTACCGGGAGTCGGACAGATACGCAGTATTTT; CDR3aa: CASSAPWSTGSRTDTQYF
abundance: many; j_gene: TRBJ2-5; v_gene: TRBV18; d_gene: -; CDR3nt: TGTGCCAGCTCACCAACAAGGCAAGAGACCCAGTACTTC; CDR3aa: CASSPTRQETQYF
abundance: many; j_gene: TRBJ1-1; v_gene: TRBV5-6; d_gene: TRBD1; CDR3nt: TGTGCCAGCAGCTTCACAGGGGAGGAAGCTTTCTTT; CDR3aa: CASSFTGEEAFF
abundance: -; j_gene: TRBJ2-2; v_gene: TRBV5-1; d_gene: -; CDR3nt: TGCGCCAGCAGACCTACAGGGGCCGGGGGGCTGTTTTTT; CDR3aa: CASRPTGAGGLFF